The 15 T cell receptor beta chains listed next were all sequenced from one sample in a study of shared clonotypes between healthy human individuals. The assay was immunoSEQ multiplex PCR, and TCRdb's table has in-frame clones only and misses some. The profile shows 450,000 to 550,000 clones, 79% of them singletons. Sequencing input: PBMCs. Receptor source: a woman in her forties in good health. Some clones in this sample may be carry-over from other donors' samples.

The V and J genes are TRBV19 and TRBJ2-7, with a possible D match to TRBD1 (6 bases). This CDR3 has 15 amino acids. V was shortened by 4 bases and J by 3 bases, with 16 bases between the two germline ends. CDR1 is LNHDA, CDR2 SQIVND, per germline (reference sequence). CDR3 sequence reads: CASSKGSTGNYEQYF. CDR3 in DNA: TGTGCCAGTAGTAAAGGCTCTACAGGGAACTACGAGCAGTACTTC.

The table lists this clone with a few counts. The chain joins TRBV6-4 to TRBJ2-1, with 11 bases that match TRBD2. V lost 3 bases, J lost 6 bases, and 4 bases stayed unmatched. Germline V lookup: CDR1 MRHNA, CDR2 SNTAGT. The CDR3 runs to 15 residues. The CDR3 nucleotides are TGTGCCAGCAGTGAGAGGACTAGCGGGCTCAATGAGCAGTTCTTC. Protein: CASSERTSGLNEQFF.

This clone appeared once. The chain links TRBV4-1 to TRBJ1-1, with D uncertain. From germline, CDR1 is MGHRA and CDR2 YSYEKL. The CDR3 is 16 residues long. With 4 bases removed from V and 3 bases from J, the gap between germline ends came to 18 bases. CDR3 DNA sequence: TGCGCCAGCAGCCCGCCGCGATGGAGGGAGGACACTGAAGCTTTCTTT. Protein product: CASSPPRWREDTEAFF.

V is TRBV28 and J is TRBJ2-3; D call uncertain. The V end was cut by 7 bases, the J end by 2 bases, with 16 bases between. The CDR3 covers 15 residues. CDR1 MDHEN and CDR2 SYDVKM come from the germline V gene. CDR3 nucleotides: TGTGCCAGCAAGGGCCCTATGCAGGACACAGATACGCAGTATTTT. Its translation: CASKGPMQDTDTQYF.

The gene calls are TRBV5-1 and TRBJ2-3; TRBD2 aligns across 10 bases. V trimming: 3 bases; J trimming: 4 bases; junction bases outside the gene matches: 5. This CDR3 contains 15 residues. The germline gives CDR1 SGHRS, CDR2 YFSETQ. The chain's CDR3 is CASSSASGSADTQYF. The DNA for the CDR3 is TGCGCCAGCAGCTCAGCTAGCGGGAGTGCAGATACGCAGTATTTT.

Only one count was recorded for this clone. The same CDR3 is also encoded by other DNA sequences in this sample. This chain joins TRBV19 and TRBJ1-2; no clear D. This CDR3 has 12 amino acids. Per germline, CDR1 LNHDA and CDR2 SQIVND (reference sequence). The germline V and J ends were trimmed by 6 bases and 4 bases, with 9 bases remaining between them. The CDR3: CASSPGSYGYTF. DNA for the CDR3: TGTGCCAGTAGCCCCGGGAGCTATGGCTACACCTTC.

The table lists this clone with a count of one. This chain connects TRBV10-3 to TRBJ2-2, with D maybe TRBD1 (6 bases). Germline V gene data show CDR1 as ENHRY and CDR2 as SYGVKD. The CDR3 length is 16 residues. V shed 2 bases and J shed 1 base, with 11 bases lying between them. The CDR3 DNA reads TGTGCCATCAGTGAGCCGTTGACAGGGAACACCGGGGAGCTGTTTTTT. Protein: CAISEPLTGNTGELFF.

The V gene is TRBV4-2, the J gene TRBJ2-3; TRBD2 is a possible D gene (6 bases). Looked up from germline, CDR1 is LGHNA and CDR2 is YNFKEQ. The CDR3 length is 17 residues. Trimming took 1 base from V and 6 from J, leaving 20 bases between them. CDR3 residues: CASSQGRGNQRGDTQYF. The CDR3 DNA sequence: TGTGCCAGCAGCCAAGGACGCGGGAACCAGCGTGGGGATACGCAGTATTTT.

The CDR3 sequence: CASRAWTSGSNEQFF. The CDR3 coding sequence is TGTGCCAGCAGGGCTTGGACTAGCGGGAGTAATGAGCAGTTCTTC. This chain links TRBV28 with TRBJ2-1; the match to TRBD2 covers 13 bases. CDR1 is MDHEN, CDR2 SYDVKM, per germline. V shed 6 bases and J 7 bases; nucleotides not matched to a gene: 6. The length of the CDR3 is 15 residues.

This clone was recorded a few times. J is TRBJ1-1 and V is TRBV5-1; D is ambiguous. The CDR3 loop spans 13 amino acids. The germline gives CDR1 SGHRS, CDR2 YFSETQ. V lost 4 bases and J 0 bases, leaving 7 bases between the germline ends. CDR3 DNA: TGCGCCAGCAGCCTGACGGTGAACACTGAAGCTTTCTTT. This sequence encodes CASSLTVNTEAFF. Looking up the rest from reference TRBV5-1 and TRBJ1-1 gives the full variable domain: KAGVTQTPRYLIKTRGQQVTLSCSPISGHRSVSWYQQTPGQGLQFLFEYFSETQRNKGNFPGRFSGRQFSNSRSEMNVSTLELGDSALYLCASSLTVNTEAFFGQGTRLTVV.

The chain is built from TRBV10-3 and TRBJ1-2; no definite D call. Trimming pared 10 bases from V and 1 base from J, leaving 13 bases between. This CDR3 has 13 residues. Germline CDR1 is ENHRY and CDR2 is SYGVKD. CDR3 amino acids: CATATLGNYGYTF. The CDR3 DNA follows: TGTGCCACCGCCACCCTGGGTAACTATGGCTACACCTTC.

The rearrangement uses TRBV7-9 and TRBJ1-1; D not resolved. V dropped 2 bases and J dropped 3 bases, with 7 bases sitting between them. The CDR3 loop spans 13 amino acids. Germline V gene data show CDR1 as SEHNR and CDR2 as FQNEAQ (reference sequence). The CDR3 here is CASSLYSYTEAFF. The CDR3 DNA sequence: TGTGCCAGCAGCTTATACAGCTACACTGAAGCTTTCTTT. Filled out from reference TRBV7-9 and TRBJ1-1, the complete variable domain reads DTGVSQNPRHKITKRGQNVTFRCDPISEHNRLYWYRQTLGQGPEFLTYFQNEAQLEKSRLLSDRFSAERPKGSFSTLEIQRTEQGDSAMYLCASSLYSYTEAFFGQGTRLTVV.

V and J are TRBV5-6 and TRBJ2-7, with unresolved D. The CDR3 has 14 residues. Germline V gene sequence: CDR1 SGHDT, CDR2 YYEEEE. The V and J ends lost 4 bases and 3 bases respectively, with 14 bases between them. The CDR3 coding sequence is TGTGCCAGCAGCCGCGACGGTCCCTACTACGAGCAGTACTTC. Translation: CASSRDGPYYEQYF.

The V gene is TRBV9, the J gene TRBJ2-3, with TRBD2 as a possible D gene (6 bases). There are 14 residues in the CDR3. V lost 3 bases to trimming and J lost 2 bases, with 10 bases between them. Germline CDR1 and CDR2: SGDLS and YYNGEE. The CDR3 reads CASSEGLTTDTQYF. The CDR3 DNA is TGTGCCAGCAGCGAGGGACTGACCACAGATACGCAGTATTTT.

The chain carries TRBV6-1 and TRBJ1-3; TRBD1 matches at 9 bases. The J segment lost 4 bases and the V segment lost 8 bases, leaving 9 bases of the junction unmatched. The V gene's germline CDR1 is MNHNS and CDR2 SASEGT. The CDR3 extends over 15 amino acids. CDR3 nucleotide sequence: TGTGCCAGCCGCCTTACAGGGGGCGCGGGAAACACCATATATTTT. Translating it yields CASRLTGGAGNTIYF.